These T cell receptor beta chains were read from a single sample in a study of T cell responses to AZD1222 COVID-19 vaccine. Assay used: immunoSEQ multiplex PCR; TCRdb lists only in-frame clones, some missing. This table holds 150,000 to 160,000 clones, about nine tenths found once. The source was peripheral blood, collected on day 0 of AZD1222 vaccination. The source of these receptors is an adult in good health. Both conserved end residues are part of each CDR3. A D gene is named only where the DNA matches it firmly. Expanded clones are given a class, and other clones once, few, many or no size at all.

V gene: TRBV2; clone size: .; D gene: .; J gene: TRBJ2-1; CDR3 DNA: TGTGCCAGCAGTGATGGGGCCCTCTGGAGGGGTGGCCCTGGGAGGCAGTTCTTC; CDR3 protein: CASSDGALWRGGPGRQFF
V gene: TRBV19; clone size: once; D gene: .; J gene: TRBJ1-5; CDR3 DNA: TGTGCCAGTAGTATACTAAACGGCGATCAGCCCCAGCATTTT; CDR3 protein: CASSILNGDQPQHF
V gene: TRBV7-8; clone size: .; D gene: TRBD2; J gene: TRBJ2-3; CDR3 DNA: TGTGCCAGCAGCTTACTTTACAGCCTAGCGGGAGTAAAAGATACGCAGTATTTT; CDR3 protein: CASSLLYSLAGVKDTQYF
V gene: TRBV7-3; clone size: .; D gene: TRBD2; J gene: TRBJ2-2; CDR3 DNA: TGTGCCAGCAGCGTCGGGACTAGCGGAAACACCGGGGAGCTGTTTTTT; CDR3 protein: CASSVGTSGNTGELFF
V gene: TRBV28; clone size: once; D gene: TRBD1; J gene: TRBJ1-2; CDR3 DNA: TGTGCCAGCAGCACAAATTTTCGGGACAGGGGGCGCAGCTATGGCTACACCTTC; CDR3 protein: CASSTNFRDRGRSYGYTF
V gene: TRBV2; clone size: .; D gene: .; J gene: TRBJ1-2; CDR3 DNA: TGTGCCAGCAGTGTAGGAGCCTATGGCTACACCTTC; CDR3 protein: CASSVGAYGYTF
V gene: TRBV7-2; clone size: .; D gene: TRBD1; J gene: TRBJ1-1; CDR3 DNA: TGTGCCAGCAGCTTAGATCGGGACAGGCTGATTGAAGCTTTCTTT; CDR3 protein: CASSLDRDRLIEAFF
V gene: TRBV4-2; clone size: .; D gene: .; J gene: TRBJ1-2; CDR3 DNA: TGTGCCAGCAGCCAAGAAGGCGGGGTTGGCTATGGCTACACCTTC; CDR3 protein: CASSQEGGVGYGYTF
V gene: TRBV18; clone size: .; D gene: TRBD1; J gene: TRBJ2-4; CDR3 DNA: TGTGCCAGCTCACTTAGACCGGGACAGGGAGCCAAAAACATTCAGTACTTC; CDR3 protein: CASSLRPGQGAKNIQYF
V gene: TRBV28; clone size: .; D gene: .; J gene: TRBJ1-6; CDR3 DNA: TGTGCCAGCAGTTTATTTAACCTGGTGGGAGGTGGCTCACCCCTCCACTTT; CDR3 protein: CASSLFNLVGGGSPLHF
V gene: TRBV6-5; clone size: .; D gene: TRBD1; J gene: TRBJ1-6; CDR3 DNA: TGTGCCAGCAGTTACGAAGGGGGCGGGTTGAATTCACCCCTCCACTTT; CDR3 protein: CASSYEGGGLNSPLHF
V gene: TRBV14; clone size: .; D gene: .; J gene: TRBJ2-1; CDR3 DNA: TGTGCCAGCAGCCAAGATCGGCGGGCTTGGTACAATGAGCAGTTCTTC; CDR3 protein: CASSQDRRAWYNEQFF
V gene: TRBV19; clone size: .; D gene: .; J gene: TRBJ2-1; CDR3 DNA: TGTGCCAGTAGACCTACCGACAGAAACAATGAGCAGTTCTTC; CDR3 protein: CASRPTDRNNEQFF
V gene: TRBV2; clone size: .; D gene: .; J gene: TRBJ1-5; CDR3 DNA: TGTGCCAGCAGTGAGGGACAACTAAGCAATCAGCCCCAGCATTTT; CDR3 protein: CASSEGQLSNQPQHF
V gene: TRBV7-9; clone size: few; D gene: .; J gene: TRBJ1-3; CDR3 DNA: TGTGCCAGCAGCCCCCTGGAAATCTCTGGAAACACCATATATTTT; CDR3 protein: CASSPLEISGNTIYF
V gene: TRBV5-6; clone size: .; D gene: .; J gene: TRBJ1-1; CDR3 DNA: TGTGCCAGCAGCAGGACCCCTGCTACTGAAGCTTTCTTT; CDR3 protein: CASSRTPATEAFF
V gene: TRBV7-8; clone size: .; D gene: TRBD2; J gene: TRBJ2-7; CDR3 DNA: TGTGCCAGCAGCTTTGTTTCGGGAGGGCCCAACGAGCAGTACTTC; CDR3 protein: CASSFVSGGPNEQYF
V gene: TRBV6-5; clone size: .; D gene: .; J gene: TRBJ2-1; CDR3 DNA: TGTGCCAGCACTCGGGGGGCTCGTTACAATGAGCAGTTCTTC; CDR3 protein: CASTRGARYNEQFF
V gene: TRBV28; clone size: .; D gene: .; J gene: TRBJ2-5; CDR3 DNA: TGTGCCAGCAGTTTAGGGATGACCCAGTACTTC; CDR3 protein: CASSLGMTQYF
V gene: TRBV5-6; clone size: .; D gene: .; J gene: TRBJ1-2; CDR3 DNA: TGTGCCAGCAGCCAACGATTTACTAACTATGGCTACACCTTC; CDR3 protein: CASSQRFTNYGYTF
V gene: TRBV27; clone size: .; D gene: .; J gene: TRBJ2-2; CDR3 DNA: TGTGCCAGCAACTCAGGGATAAACACCGGGGAGCTGTTTTTT; CDR3 protein: CASNSGINTGELFF
V gene: TRBV6-5; clone size: .; D gene: .; J gene: TRBJ2-7; CDR3 DNA: TGTGCCAGCACTGGCTTCGGGACCTACGAGCAGTACTTC; CDR3 protein: CASTGFGTYEQYF
V gene: TRBV12-3/TRBV12-4; clone size: .; D gene: .; J gene: TRBJ1-2; CDR3 DNA: TGTGCCAGCAGTTTACAAAACTATGGCTACACCTTC; CDR3 protein: CASSLQNYGYTF
V gene: TRBV6-2/TRBV6-3; clone size: .; D gene: TRBD1; J gene: TRBJ1-1; CDR3 DNA: TGTGCCAGCAGTTCTCCGGACAGGGTAGGACTCTCGGCTTTCTTT; CDR3 protein: CASSSPDRVGLSAFF
V gene: TRBV19; clone size: .; D gene: TRBD1; J gene: TRBJ2-1; CDR3 DNA: TGTGCCAGTAGTAAGGGACAGGGGGAACTTGAGCAGTTCTTC; CDR3 protein: CASSKGQGELEQFF
V gene: TRBV11-1; clone size: .; D gene: TRBD2; J gene: TRBJ2-1; CDR3 DNA: TGTGCCAGCAGCCCGGGACTAGCGAATGAGCAGTTCTTC; CDR3 protein: CASSPGLANEQFF
V gene: TRBV4-2; clone size: .; D gene: .; J gene: TRBJ2-2; CDR3 DNA: TGTGCCAGCAGCCAAGCCGCAGGGGCCCCCGGGGAGCTGTTTTTT; CDR3 protein: CASSQAAGAPGELFF
V gene: TRBV15; clone size: .; D gene: TRBD1; J gene: TRBJ1-5; CDR3 DNA: TGTGCCACCAGCAGAGGTGGGGACAGCCACTTTAGCAATCAGCCCCAGCATTTT; CDR3 protein: CATSRGGDSHFSNQPQHF
V gene: TRBV28; clone size: .; D gene: .; J gene: TRBJ2-1; CDR3 DNA: TGTGCCAGCAGTTTACTAGGGAATGAGCAGTTCTTC; CDR3 protein: CASSLLGNEQFF
V gene: TRBV4-1; clone size: .; D gene: TRBD1; J gene: TRBJ2-1; CDR3 DNA: TGCGCCAGCAGCCAAGGAACAGGGGTTAGCTCCTACAATGAGCAGTTCTTC; CDR3 protein: CASSQGTGVSSYNEQFF
V gene: TRBV7-2; clone size: .; D gene: .; J gene: TRBJ2-3; CDR3 DNA: TGTGCCAGCAGCTTCCAGACTAGTATCTCAGATACGCAGTATTTT; CDR3 protein: CASSFQTSISDTQYF
V gene: TRBV5-1; clone size: .; D gene: .; J gene: TRBJ1-2; CDR3 DNA: TGCGCCAGCAGCTTGGCGGCCGACTATGGCTACACCTTC; CDR3 protein: CASSLAADYGYTF
V gene: TRBV30; clone size: .; D gene: .; J gene: TRBJ1-4; CDR3 DNA: TGTGCCTGGAGTGTAAATTACGGTGCAACTAATGAAAAACTGTTTTTT; CDR3 protein: CAWSVNYGATNEKLFF
V gene: TRBV5-1; clone size: .; D gene: .; J gene: TRBJ1-2; CDR3 DNA: TGCGCCAGCAGCTTGGCGGGTGATCTTGGGGGCTACACCTTC; CDR3 protein: CASSLAGDLGGYTF
V gene: TRBV28; clone size: .; D gene: .; J gene: TRBJ1-2; CDR3 DNA: TGTGCCAGCAGTTTAACTGGGGCGGGTGGCTACACCTTC; CDR3 protein: CASSLTGAGGYTF
V gene: TRBV28; clone size: .; D gene: .; J gene: TRBJ1-5; CDR3 DNA: TGTGCCAGCAGATTAGGCAATCAGCCCCAGCATTTT; CDR3 protein: CASRLGNQPQHF
V gene: TRBV5-1; clone size: .; D gene: .; J gene: TRBJ1-4; CDR3 DNA: TGCGCCAGCAGCTTGACCGGGAAAGAAAAACTGTTTTTT; CDR3 protein: CASSLTGKEKLFF
V gene: TRBV11-1; clone size: .; D gene: .; J gene: TRBJ2-7; CDR3 DNA: TGTGCCAGCAGCTTAGGCCGGGGACCCTTCTACGAGCAGTACTTC; CDR3 protein: CASSLGRGPFYEQYF
V gene: TRBV7-9; clone size: once; D gene: .; J gene: TRBJ1-1; CDR3 DNA: TGTGCCAGCAGCTTCCCAGGGTCTGCCCCCGGGGCCTTCTTT; CDR3 protein: CASSFPGSAPGAFF
V gene: TRBV4-2; clone size: .; D gene: .; J gene: TRBJ1-5; CDR3 DNA: TGTGCCAGCAGCCCTGCTAGGGACAATCAGCCCCAGCATTTT; CDR3 protein: CASSPARDNQPQHF
V gene: TRBV6-5; clone size: .; D gene: .; J gene: TRBJ2-1; CDR3 DNA: TGTGCCAGCACCCTTTTCAATGAGCAGTTCTTC; CDR3 protein: CASTLFNEQFF